The clone carrying this TCR beta chain appeared many times. No antigen is known for it. In germline, CDR1 is SSHAT, CDR2 FNYEAQ (reference sequence). Trimming took 6 bases from V and 6 from J; bases not matched to a gene: 18. This CDR3 region has 18 residues. This sample is drawn from a study of T-cell memory formation after mild COVID-19. The study, taken as a whole, reports: Among CD4+ contracting clones, most were CM and EM, and CD8+ ones EMRA. The second-wave clones peaking on day 37 were not confirmed as SARS-CoV-2-specific.

Constant-segment primers and 5'RACE yielded cDNA libraries for TCR alpha and TCR beta, each carrying sample barcodes and UMIs. TCRdb analysed the 5' RACE reads with MiXCR anew, one entry per CDR3 protein. The sample lists around 340,000 distinct CDR3 sequences, roughly an eighth seen once, with approximately 20% in the top ten. The clonotype was recovered from a man younger than 30 who had mild COVID-19 (a few samples of this study predate the infection). Cell type and time point are not known. This chain joins TRBV7-7 and TRBJ2-1, with 9 bases aligning to TRBD2. The sequenced sample consisted of PBMCs or a T cell subset sorted from them (not recorded which). DNA of the CDR3: TGTGCCAGCAGTCCTTATGGGACTAGCTCGTACTTCTTCAATGAGCAGTTCTTC. Translation gives CASSPYGTSSYFFNEQFF.